The TCR beta chain under discussion was sequenced for a study of regulatory T cells in long-lasting Graves disease. General observations from the study: Among samples with persistent disease, TRBV28, TRBJ1-2 and TRBJ2-5 were favored. Samples came from peripheral blood alone, without thyroid tissue.

V lost 2 bases, J lost 1 base, and 4 bases stayed unmatched. This CDR3 is 15 amino acids long. The germline V gene has CDR1 SGHTA and CDR2 FQGNSA. Arm-PCR of CDR3 regions with iRepertoire HTBI primers generated TCR beta libraries. Each CDR3 protein gets one entry after TCRdb re-called the multiplex PCR reads with MiXCR. The sample contains roughly 380,000 distinct CDR3 sequences, 15% of which appear only once. This clonotype was recorded many times. No antigen is known for it. Time point described: newly diagnosed GD, antithyroid drugs for less than 3 months. From RNA extracted from PBMCs, the TCR library was made.

The TCR sequence derives from a female donor with Graves disease. This specimen consisted of peripheral blood mononuclear cells (PBMCs), obtained at new diagnosis, from a patient treated with antithyroid drugs. The V gene is TRBV7-2, the J gene TRBJ2-7; 8 nucleotides line up with TRBD2. Here the CDR3 DNA reads TGTGCCAGCAGCTTAAAGAGCGGGAGTTCCTACGAGCAGTACTTC. This encodes CASSLKSGSSYEQYF. Full variable domain (remainder filled in from reference TRBV7-2 and TRBJ2-7): GAGVSQSPSNKVTEKGKDVELRCDPISGHTALYWYRQSLGQGLEFLIYFQGNSAPDKSGLPSDRFSAERTGGSVSTLTIQRTQQEDSAVYLCASSLKSGSSYEQYFGPGTRLTVT.